This T cell receptor (beta chain) was recovered during a study of blood T cell repertoires in COVID-19. Overall study context: Collection of acute and convalescent COVID-19 samples took place in the United States, Italy and Spain.

TCRdb keeps only in-frame clones here, not all; method: immunoSEQ multiplex PCR. The table shows about 52,000 clones, with over 75% occurring only once. Trimming shortened V by 3 bases and J by 4 bases, and 15 bases separated the two germline ends. Germline V gene sequence: CDR1 SNHLY, CDR2 FYNNEI. This CDR3 comprises 15 residues. The genes are TRBV2 and TRBJ1-2, with D tentatively TRBD1 (5 bases). Sequences were obtained from peripheral blood. The clonotype comes from a man in his 70s with acute or convalescent COVID-19. CDR3 nucleotide sequence: TGTGCCAGCAGTGAGGACCTGGGGGGTCTCTATGGCTACACCTTC. Protein product: CASSEDLGGLYGYTF.